The 17 T cell receptor beta chains in this list originate from one sample, sequenced in a study of T cell repertoires in cytomegalovirus infection. What these receptors recognize is not known. TCRdb independently ran MiXCR on the reads; one entry per CDR3 protein. Of fewer than 350,000 distinct CDR3 sequences detected, about 27% appear once; the ten largest clones hold 20%. The source was cultured PBMCs, collected from culture after CMV antigen stimulation. Receptor source: a human donor in good health (CMV status not recorded). Some clones in this sample may be carry-over from other donors' samples.

The rearrangement uses TRBV6-5 and TRBJ2-5, with 8 nucleotides matching TRBD1. Germline V gives CDR1 MNHEY, CDR2 SVGAGI. With V trimmed by 0 bases and J by 0 bases, 6 bases remained unmatched. The CDR3 runs 17 residues. The CDR3 is CASSYSVPGGYQETQYF. CDR3 nucleotides: TGTGCCAGCAGTTACTCGGTTCCAGGGGGCTACCAAGAGACCCAGTACTTC.

Here the CDR3 reads CATSYLTGELFF. The CDR3 DNA is TGTGCCACCAGTTACCTGACCGGGGAGCTGTTTTTT. The chain links TRBV24-1 to TRBJ2-2; no reliable D call. This CDR3 is 12 amino acids long. CDR1 is KGHDR, CDR2 SFDVKD, per germline. The V gene lost 6 bases and the J gene lost 5 bases, with 6 bases spanning the gap.

With respect to this clonotype: An end of the junction differs from the germline gene, which may be a read error. This rearrangement joins TRBV5-3 to TRBJ1-5; D is uncertain. TRBV5-3 is an ORF, with its function uncertain. The CDR3 is 15 amino acids. This CDR3 reads CASSSGGSLNQPQHF. The DNA of the CDR3 is TGTGCCAGCAGCTCCGGAGGGTCCTTGAATCAGCCCCAGCATTTT.

This clonotype was detected only a few times. V usage is TRBV28 and J usage is TRBJ2-3, with 9 bases matching TRBD2. CDR1 is MDHEN and CDR2 is SYDVKM in the germline V gene. This CDR3 has 15 amino acids. Losses at the gene ends were 4 bases for V and 0 bases for J; bases not matched to a gene: 2. CDR3 nucleotide sequence: TGTGCCAGCAGTTCGGCGGGAGGGAGCACAGATACGCAGTATTTT. It is translated as CASSSAGGSTDTQYF.

This clonotype was detected only a few times. The V call is TRBV7-3, the J call TRBJ2-1, with 10 bases matching TRBD2. The CDR3 is 15 residues long. V shed 4 bases and J 4 bases; nucleotides not matched to a gene: 4. Germline-derived CDR1 and CDR2 are SGHTA and FQGTGA. As DNA, the CDR3 is TGTGCCAGCAGCTCGACTAGCGGGCTTTACAATGAGCAGTTCTTC. Translating it yields CASSSTSGLYNEQFF. Variable domain in full (rest from reference TRBV7-3 and TRBJ2-1): GAGVSQTPSNKVTEKGKYVELRCDPISGHTALYWYRQSLGQGPEFLIYFQGTGAADDSGLPNDRFFAVRPEGSVSTLKIQRTERGDSAVYLCASSSTSGLYNEQFFGPGTRLTVL.

This sequence joins TRBV7-9 and TRBJ2-3; 7 nucleotides line up with TRBD2. V trimming: 1 base; J trimming: 1 base; junction bases outside the gene matches: 5. Germline V gives CDR1 SEHNR, CDR2 FQNEAQ (reference sequence). CDR3 length: 16 amino acids. The CDR3 sequence is CASSLGVSGRTDTQYF. CDR3 bases: TGTGCCAGCAGCTTAGGGGTTAGCGGGCGCACAGATACGCAGTATTTT.

This clonotype came up a few times. The V and J genes are TRBV7-9 and TRBJ2-5; a weak D match, TRBD1 (5 bases). The CDR3 has 11 amino acids. Trimming pared 8 bases from V and 5 bases from J, leaving 9 bases between. The germline gives CDR1 SEHNR, CDR2 FQNEAQ (reference sequence). The chain's CDR3 is CASGSGETQYF. Here the CDR3 DNA reads TGTGCCAGCGGGTCAGGGGAGACCCAGTACTTC.

Only a few counts were recorded for this clonotype. The rearrangement uses TRBV19 and TRBJ1-2, with a weak D call TRBD1 (6 bases). This CDR3 is built from 15 residues. Trimming took off 6 bases at V and 4 bases at J, with 18 bases between the two ends. Germline-derived CDR1 and CDR2 are LNHDA and SQIVND (reference sequence). CDR3 DNA sequence: TGTGCCAGTAGCCTAAACGACAGGCGAGGCTATGGCTACACCTTC. Protein: CASSLNDRRGYGYTF.

Many counts were recorded for this clonotype. This chain connects TRBV7-8 to TRBJ1-5; 8 nucleotides align to TRBD1. V lost 6 bases, J lost 5 bases, and 15 bases stayed unmatched. Germline CDR1 reads SGHVS; CDR2 reads FQNEAQ. The CDR3 extends over 17 amino acids. The CDR3 spells CASSSAHSDREDQPQHF. The CDR3 nucleotides read TGTGCCAGCAGTTCGGCCCACTCGGACAGGGAGGATCAGCCCCAGCATTTT.

CDR3 sequence: CASSLRGWRNQPQHF. The CDR3 coding sequence is TGTGCCAGCAGTTTGAGGGGTTGGCGCAATCAGCCCCAGCATTTT. J is TRBJ1-5 and V is TRBV12-3 or TRBV12-4; possible D gene TRBD1, 5 bases. CDR3 length: 15 amino acids. V lost 3 bases and J lost 2, with 11 bases in between.

V usage is TRBV12-3 or TRBV12-4 and J usage is TRBJ1-2; no definite D call. Trimming removed 4 bases from V and 0 bases from J, with 6 bases in between. CDR3 length: 13 residues. The CDR3 region is CASSSGSNYGYTF. The CDR3 DNA follows: TGTGCCAGCAGTTCGGGGTCTAACTATGGCTACACCTTC.

The V call is TRBV20-1, the J call TRBJ2-1; D might be TRBD1 (6 bases). CDR1 and CDR2 (germline): DFQATT, SNEGSKA (reference sequence). The CDR3 length is 13 residues. Between the trimmed V and J ends, which lost 1 base and 10 bases, there was a span of 14 bases. The CDR3 reads CSARVGANEEQFF. For the CDR3, the DNA is TGCAGTGCTAGAGTGGGGGCGAACGAAGAGCAGTTCTTC.

The chain has TRBV4-1 and TRBJ2-1, with 8 bases aligning to TRBD2. The germline gives CDR1 MGHRA, CDR2 YSYEKL. The CDR3 is 17 residues long. J lost 0 bases, V lost 3 bases, and 7 bases had no gene match. In DNA, the CDR3 is TGCGCCAGCAGCCAGGCGGGGGGCGGGAGCTCCTACAATGAGCAGTTCTTC. Encoded protein: CASSQAGGGSSYNEQFF.

This chain links TRBV20-1 with TRBJ1-6; D is ambiguous. The germline V gene encodes CDR1 DFQATT and CDR2 SNEGSKA (reference sequence). V dropped 5 bases and J dropped 10 bases, with 6 bases sitting between them. This CDR3 has 10 amino acids. The CDR3 DNA reads as TGCAGTGCTCCAGGATCACCCCTCCACTTT. Residues: CSAPGSPLHF.

This chain links TRBV5-1 with TRBJ2-5; 7 nucleotides agree with TRBD1. CDR1 SGHRS and CDR2 YFSETQ come from the germline V gene. The CDR3 length is 14 residues. V lost 4 bases and J lost 1; bases outside the gene matches: 4. As DNA, the CDR3 is TGCGCCAGCAGCCGGGGACAGCTCCAAGAGACCCAGTACTTC. It encodes CASSRGQLQETQYF.

There are a few counts of this clonotype. The chain carries TRBV19 and TRBJ2-7; no reliable D call. V gave up 0 bases and J gave up 0 bases, with 12 bases separating them. The germline V gene encodes CDR1 LNHDA and CDR2 SQIVND (reference sequence). The CDR3 is 16 residues long. The CDR3 region has the DNA TGTGCCAGTAGTATAGATTGGACGCAAACCTCCTACGAGCAGTACTTC. Translating it yields CASSIDWTQTSYEQYF.

V gene TRBV7-2 combines with J gene TRBJ1-5, with D maybe TRBD1 (5 bases). In germline, CDR1 is SGHTA, CDR2 FQGNSA. V lost 1 base, J lost 1 base, and 11 bases lay in between. This CDR3 contains 16 residues. The CDR3 coding sequence is TGTGCCAGCAGCTTAGTAGGTTGGGGCAGCAATCAGCCCCAGCATTTT. Translated: CASSLVGWGSNQPQHF. Drawing the rest from reference TRBV7-2 and TRBJ1-5, the complete variable domain is GAGVSQSPSNKVTEKGKDVELRCDPISGHTALYWYRQSLGQGLEFLIYFQGNSAPDKSGLPSDRFSAERTGGSVSTLTIQRTQQEDSAVYLCASSLVGWGSNQPQHFGDGTRLSIL.